What follows is one T cell receptor beta chain and its context. It has no known antigen specificity. No much larger clonotype is one base removed from it; base qualities were not supplied. RNA was extracted with the RNeasy kit and about 0.5 to 1 ug was reverse transcribed using random hexamers. The immunoSEQ multiplex PCR assay, which covers 54 Vbeta and 13 Jbeta segments, was used to amplify TCR beta CDR3 regions. PCR amplification bias was corrected using a synthetic template baseline for primer optimization and computational correction. Under the source paper's analysis protocol: Only productive sequences were kept, with reads annotated to V, D and J genes according to IMGT and analyzed in immunoSEQ Analyzer. Clonality was calculated as one minus the Shannon entropy normalized by log2 of the number of productive unique sequences. For each patient and control, public and private clones were evaluated among the 100 most prevalent clones. Clones were defined as Susac-specific if absent from the healthy and MS cohorts, from 1052 published viral clones and from other ImmuneACCESS disease sequences. Starting from the raw public reads, TCRdb applied fastp trimming at Q25, assembled clones with MiXCR and retained in-frame beta chains. Records with the same CDR3 protein are collapsed into one entry carrying the most frequent genes and DNA. The V and J calls were not made by the authors but by TCRdb's processing. This sample comprises 180,000 or so distinct CDR3 sequences, 85% to 95% of them detected only once. The ten largest clones add up to approximately 0.1% of the sample.

Peripheral blood CD8+ and CD4+ T cells from healthy donors, Susac syndrome patients and multiple sclerosis patients were profiled by high-throughput TCR beta sequencing. The healthy donors served as controls matched for age and sex. Bulk CD8+ and CD4+ T cells were purified by magnetic negative isolation, whereas CD8+ TEMRA cells were enriched by FACS. Blood was drawn into EDTA tubes, processed within 24 hours, and PBMCs were isolated by density gradient centrifugation. PBMCs intended for TCR sequencing were frozen in liquid nitrogen and were later thawed in a 37 degrees C water bath. The sorted or isolated CD4+, CD8+ and CD8+ TEMRA cells reached a purity of at least 90%. These data are taken from a study of CD8 T cells in Susac syndrome (dated by TCRdb to about 2019). With respect to the entire study: Whether CD8+ T cell activation and differentiation in Susac syndrome was antigen driven was tested using repertoire sequencing.

Based on the germline V gene, the CDR1 and CDR2 sequences are MDHEN and SYDVKM. Spanning cysteine to phenylalanine, the CDR3 consists of 15 amino acids. CDR3 DNA is the only sequence kept; it has 45 bases, read in frame from the first base. V is pruned by 5 bases and J by 1 base, leaving 4 bases of the junction without a gene match. The paper's findings and limits, for the study overall: The TCR sequencing and HLA analysis was acknowledged to have included a relatively small number of individuals.

Sequencing was performed on CD4+ T cells from PBMCs. The clonotype was recovered from a human donor in good health. The rearrangement combines TRBV28 with TRBJ2-4; 8 central nucleotides agree with TRBD1. The nucleotide sequence reads as follows: TGTGCCAGCAGTCCCGGACAGGGCGCCAAAAACATTCAGTACTTC. Its coded protein is CASSPGQGAKNIQYF.